A selection of T cell receptor beta chains follows, all from one sample in a study. TCRdb fed the RT-PCR reads into MiXCR, producing one record per CDR3 protein. The sample includes about 680,000 distinct CDR3 sequences, approximately 15% of them seen just once. Specimen: memory CD4+ T cells from blood. The receptors were sampled from a female donor in good health, serving as a healthy control. The CDR3 runs from the conserved cysteine through the conserved F or W. A D gene is named only where the DNA matches it firmly. Rows give clone size only sometimes, using once, few, many, or a class for an expanded clone.

>.|TRBV6-1|TRBJ2-2|TRBD1|15
CASKPAWTGAGELFF
TGTGCCAGCAAACCCGCGTGGACAGGGGCCGGGGAGCTGTTTTTT
>few|TRBV20-1|TRBJ2-3|TRBD2|16
CSARDRWDYNTDTQYF
TGCAGTGCTAGAGATAGGTGGGACTACAATACAGATACGCAGTATTTT
>few|TRBV6-6|TRBJ1-2|.|15
CASTVTGLANYGYTF
TGTGCCAGCACCGTGACAGGCCTAGCTAACTATGGCTACACCTTC
>few|TRBV3-1|TRBJ2-7|.|11
CASSQVNEQYF
TGTGCCAGCAGCCAAGTCAACGAGCAGTACTTC
>few|TRBV29-1|TRBJ2-5|TRBD2|15
CSVPGLAGLQETQYF
TGCAGCGTTCCTGGACTAGCGGGTCTCCAAGAGACCCAGTACTTC
>few|TRBV20-1|TRBJ2-1|TRBD2|18
CSARWTRLVNPTYNEQFF
TGCAGTGCTAGATGGACTAGACTAGTCAACCCTACCTACAATGAGCAGTTCTTC
>few|TRBV5-6|TRBJ2-5|.|13
CASSSGLWETQYF
TGTGCCAGCAGCTCCGGACTCTGGGAGACCCAGTACTTC
>.|TRBV9|TRBJ2-5|.|15
CASSARGTGQETQYF
TGTGCCAGCAGCGCCAGGGGAACCGGGCAAGAGACCCAGTACTTC
>many|TRBV6-5|TRBJ2-6|.|17
CASSYSVGTGVSNVLTF
TGTGCCAGCAGTTACAGCGTTGGGACGGGGGTCTCCAACGTCCTGACTTTC
>many|TRBV7-2|TRBJ1-2|.|11
CASSFLTGYTF
TGTGCCAGCAGCTTCCTGACCGGCTACACCTTC
>few|TRBV12-3/TRBV12-4|TRBJ2-5|.|13
CASSPGDRETQYF
TGTGCCAGCAGTCCCGGGGACCGTGAAACCCAGTACTTC
>.|TRBV27|TRBJ2-7|.|14
CASSPSGHAYEQYF
TGTGCCAGCAGTCCGTCCGGACACGCCTACGAGCAGTACTTC
>few|TRBV6-2/TRBV6-3|TRBJ2-1|TRBD2|16
CASRPNGLAGGLEQFF
TGTGCCAGCAGACCCAATGGACTAGCGGGAGGTCTTGAGCAGTTCTTC
>few|TRBV9|TRBJ2-2|TRBD1|16
CASSTRQGGTTGELFF
TGTGCCAGCAGCACTAGACAGGGGGGGACCACCGGGGAGCTGTTTTTT
>.|TRBV6-2/TRBV6-3|TRBJ2-5|.|14
CASSYRDTKETQYF
TGTGCCAGCAGTTACAGGGATACCAAAGAGACCCAGTACTTC
>.|TRBV5-1|TRBJ1-2|.|16
CASSLDGTANHYGYTF
TGCGCCAGCAGCTTGGACGGGACCGCGAACCATTATGGCTACACCTTC
>many|TRBV29-1|TRBJ2-3|.|14
CSVDGQSGTDTQYF
TGCAGCGTTGACGGGCAATCGGGCACAGATACGCAGTATTTT
>.|TRBV27|TRBJ1-1|.|16
CASSLNPGQGHTEAFF
TGTGCCAGCAGTTTAAACCCAGGGCAGGGGCACACTGAAGCTTTCTTT
>.|TRBV7-8|TRBJ1-2|.|17
CASSGGARTASNYGYTF
TGTGCCAGCAGCGGCGGGGCCCGGACAGCCTCTAACTATGGCTACACCTTC
>.|TRBV2|TRBJ1-2|.|13
CASSDQGSRGYTF
TGTGCCAGCAGTGATCAGGGATCTAGGGGCTACACCTTC
>many|TRBV6-6|TRBJ2-3|.|15
CASRQGGAGTDTQYF
TGTGCCAGCAGACAGGGGGGGGCCGGCACAGATACGCAGTATTTT